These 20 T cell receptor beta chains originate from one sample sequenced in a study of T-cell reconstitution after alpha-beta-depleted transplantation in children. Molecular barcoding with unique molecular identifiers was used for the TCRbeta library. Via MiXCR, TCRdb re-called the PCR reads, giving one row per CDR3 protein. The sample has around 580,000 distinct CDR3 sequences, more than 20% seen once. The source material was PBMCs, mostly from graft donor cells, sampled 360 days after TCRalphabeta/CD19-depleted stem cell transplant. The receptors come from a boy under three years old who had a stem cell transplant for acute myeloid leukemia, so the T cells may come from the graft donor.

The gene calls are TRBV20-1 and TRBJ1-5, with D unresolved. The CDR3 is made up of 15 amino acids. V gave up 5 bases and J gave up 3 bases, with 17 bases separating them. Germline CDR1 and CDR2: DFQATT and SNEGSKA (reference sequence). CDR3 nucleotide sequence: TGCAGTGCTCCTAATCCGGGCGGTCCCAATCAGCCCCAGCATTTT. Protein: CSAPNPGGPNQPQHF.

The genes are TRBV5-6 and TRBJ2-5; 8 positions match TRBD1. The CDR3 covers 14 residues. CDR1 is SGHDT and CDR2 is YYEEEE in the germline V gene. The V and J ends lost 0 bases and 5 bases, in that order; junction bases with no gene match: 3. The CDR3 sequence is CASSLGTGWETQYF. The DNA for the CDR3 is TGTGCCAGCAGCTTGGGGACAGGGTGGGAGACCCAGTACTTC.

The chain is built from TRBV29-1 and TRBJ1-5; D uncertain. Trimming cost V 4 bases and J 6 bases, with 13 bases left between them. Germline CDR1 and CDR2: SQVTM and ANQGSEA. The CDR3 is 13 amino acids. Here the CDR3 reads CSVASSTVQPQHF. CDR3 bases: TGCAGCGTTGCCTCTAGTACAGTTCAGCCCCAGCATTTT.

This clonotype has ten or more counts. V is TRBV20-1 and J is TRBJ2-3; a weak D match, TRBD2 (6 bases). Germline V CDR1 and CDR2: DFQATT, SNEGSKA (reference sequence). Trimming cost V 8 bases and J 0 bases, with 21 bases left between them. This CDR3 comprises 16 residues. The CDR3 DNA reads TGCAGTCTCTCATCCTGGGGCGGGGCCAGCACAGATACGCAGTATTTT. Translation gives CSLSSWGGASTDTQYF.

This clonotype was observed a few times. CDR3 sequence: CASSLTKGSYEQYF. The CDR3 bases are TGTGCCAGCAGCTTAACGAAGGGTTCCTACGAGCAGTACTTC. V and J are TRBV7-3 and TRBJ2-7; D gene uncertain. Germline CDR1 and CDR2: SGHTA and FQGTGA. Trimming took 0 bases from V and 1 from J, leaving 7 bases between them. CDR3 length equals 14 residues.

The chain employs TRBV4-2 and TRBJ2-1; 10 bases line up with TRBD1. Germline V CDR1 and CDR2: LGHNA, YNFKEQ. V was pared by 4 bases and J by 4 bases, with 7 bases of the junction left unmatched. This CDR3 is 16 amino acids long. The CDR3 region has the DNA TGTGCCAGCAGCCTGACAGGGGGCGCAAGGTACAATGAGCAGTTCTTC. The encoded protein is CASSLTGGARYNEQFF.

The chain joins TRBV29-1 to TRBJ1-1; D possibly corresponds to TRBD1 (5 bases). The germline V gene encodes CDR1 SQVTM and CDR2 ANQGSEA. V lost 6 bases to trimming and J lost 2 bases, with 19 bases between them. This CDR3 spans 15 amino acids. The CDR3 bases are TGCAGCGTCACTTCGCTAGACAGCCTAAACACTGAAGCTTTCTTT. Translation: CSVTSLDSLNTEAFF.

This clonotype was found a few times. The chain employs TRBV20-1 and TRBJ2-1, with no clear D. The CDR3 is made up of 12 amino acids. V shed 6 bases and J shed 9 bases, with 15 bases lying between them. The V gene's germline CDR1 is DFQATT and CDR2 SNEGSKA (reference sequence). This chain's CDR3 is CSATVQPLEQFF. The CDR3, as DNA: TGCAGTGCAACCGTCCAGCCTCTTGAGCAGTTCTTC.

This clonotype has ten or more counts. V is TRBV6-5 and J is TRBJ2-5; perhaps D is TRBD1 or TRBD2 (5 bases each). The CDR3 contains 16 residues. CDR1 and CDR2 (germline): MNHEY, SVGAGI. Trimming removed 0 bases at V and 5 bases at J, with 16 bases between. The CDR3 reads CASSYSTGTGGETQYF. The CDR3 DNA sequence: TGTGCCAGCAGTTACTCGACCGGAACAGGCGGGGAGACCCAGTACTTC.

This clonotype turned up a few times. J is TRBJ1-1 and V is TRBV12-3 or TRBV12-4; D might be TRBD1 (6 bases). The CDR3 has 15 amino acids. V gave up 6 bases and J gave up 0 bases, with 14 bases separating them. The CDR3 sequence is CASRREGGMNTEAFF. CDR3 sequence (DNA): TGTGCCAGCAGACGCGAAGGGGGAATGAACACTGAAGCTTTCTTT.

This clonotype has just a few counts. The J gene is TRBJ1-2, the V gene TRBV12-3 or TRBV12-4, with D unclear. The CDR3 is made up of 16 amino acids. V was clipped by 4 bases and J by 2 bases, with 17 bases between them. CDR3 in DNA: TGTGCCAGCAGTTCGACCCCAATCACAGCAAACTATGGCTACACCTTC. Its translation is CASSSTPITANYGYTF.

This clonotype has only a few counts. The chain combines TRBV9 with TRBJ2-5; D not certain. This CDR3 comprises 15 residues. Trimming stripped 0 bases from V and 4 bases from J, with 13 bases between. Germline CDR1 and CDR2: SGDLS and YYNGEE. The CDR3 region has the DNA TGTGCCAGCAGCGTAGATTCCGCCTGGGGAGAGACCCAGTACTTC. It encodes CASSVDSAWGETQYF.

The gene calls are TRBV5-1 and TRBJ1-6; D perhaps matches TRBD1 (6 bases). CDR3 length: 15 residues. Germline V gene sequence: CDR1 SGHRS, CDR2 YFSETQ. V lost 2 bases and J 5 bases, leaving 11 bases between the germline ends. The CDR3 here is CASSFGGLDNSPLHF. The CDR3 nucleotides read TGCGCCAGCAGCTTCGGGGGGCTGGATAATTCACCCCTCCACTTT.

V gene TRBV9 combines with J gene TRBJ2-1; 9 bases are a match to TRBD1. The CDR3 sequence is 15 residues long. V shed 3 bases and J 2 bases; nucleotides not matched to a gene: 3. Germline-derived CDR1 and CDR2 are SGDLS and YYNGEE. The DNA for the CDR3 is TGTGCCAGCAGCGCCGGGACAGGGACCTACAATGAGCAGTTCTTC. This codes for CASSAGTGTYNEQFF.

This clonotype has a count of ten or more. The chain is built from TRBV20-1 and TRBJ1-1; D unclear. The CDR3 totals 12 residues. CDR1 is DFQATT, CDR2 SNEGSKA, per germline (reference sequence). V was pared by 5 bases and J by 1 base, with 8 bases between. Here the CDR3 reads CSALRENTEAFF. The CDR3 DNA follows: TGCAGTGCTCTTCGGGAGAACACTGAAGCTTTCTTT.

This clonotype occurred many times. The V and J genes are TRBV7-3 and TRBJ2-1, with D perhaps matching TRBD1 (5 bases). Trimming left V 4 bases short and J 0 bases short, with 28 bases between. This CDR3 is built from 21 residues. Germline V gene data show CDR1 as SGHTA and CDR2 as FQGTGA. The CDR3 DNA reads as TGTGCCAGCAGCTCCCCCCTGGGGCGAAGGTTCTTTCCGAGCTCCTACAATGAGCAGTTCTTC. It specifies CASSSPLGRRFFPSSYNEQFF.

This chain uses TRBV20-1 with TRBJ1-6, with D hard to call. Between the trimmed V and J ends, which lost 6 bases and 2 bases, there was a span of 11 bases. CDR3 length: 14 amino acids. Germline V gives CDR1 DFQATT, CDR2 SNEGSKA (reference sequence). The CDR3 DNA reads TGCAGTGCCCAGCTGGGGACCTATAATTCACCCCTCCACTTT. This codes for CSAQLGTYNSPLHF.

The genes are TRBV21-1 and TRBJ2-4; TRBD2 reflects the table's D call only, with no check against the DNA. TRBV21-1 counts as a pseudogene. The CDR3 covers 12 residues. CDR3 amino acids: CASSVQEGIQYF. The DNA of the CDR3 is TGTGCCAGCAGCGTACAGGAGGGTATTCAGTACTTC.

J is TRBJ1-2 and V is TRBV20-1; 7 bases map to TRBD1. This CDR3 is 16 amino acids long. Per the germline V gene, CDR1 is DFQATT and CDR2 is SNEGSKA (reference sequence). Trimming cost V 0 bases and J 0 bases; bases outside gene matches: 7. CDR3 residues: CSARDHGQGANYGYTF. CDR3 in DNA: TGCAGTGCTAGAGATCATGGGCAGGGGGCTAACTATGGCTACACCTTC.

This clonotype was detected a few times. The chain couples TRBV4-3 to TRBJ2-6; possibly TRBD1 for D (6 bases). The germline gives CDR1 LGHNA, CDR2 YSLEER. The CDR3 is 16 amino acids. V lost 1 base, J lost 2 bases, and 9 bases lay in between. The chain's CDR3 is CASSQGSGAGANVLTF. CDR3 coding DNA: TGCGCCAGCAGCCAAGGATCAGGGGCTGGGGCCAACGTCCTGACTTTC.